This T cell receptor (beta chain) comes out of a study of Ad26.COV2.S vaccination and SARS-CoV-2 variants (dated by TCRdb to the early 2020s). Broadly, across the study: Vaccine-arm donors were drawn from COV1001, a multicentre, randomized, double-blind, placebo-controlled phase I-IIa trial of Ad26.COV2.S in healthy adults. Ad26.COV2.S was given intramuscularly at 5x10^10 or 1x10^11 viral particles, as a single shot or as two shots 56 days apart. The specificity and breadth of SARS-CoV-2-reactive T cell receptors after Ad26.COV2.S vaccination were assessed by TCRbeta repertoire sequencing. The TCR-sequenced set comprised approximately 32 samples: some 20 Ad26.COV2.S vaccine recipients, 5 placebo recipients and 8 SARS-CoV-2 convalescent individuals. Trial participants were randomized into five groups of five, in which low-dose or high-dose Ad26.COV2.S was given once or twice, or placebo was given on both occasions. Investigators did not know the trial group allocation while performing experiments and assessing outcomes.

General study outcomes and caveats: Comparable non-spike TCR breadth was observed between vaccine and placebo recipients, consistent with only spike being contained in the vaccine. The authors noted that the TCR breadth and depth analyses may have underestimated total T cell responses. Ad26.COV2.S recipients had higher spike-specific TCR breadth than placebo recipients (P = 0.0014). Substantial breadth of spike-specific CD8+ and CD4+ T cell responses was reported after vaccination. Comparing responses between vaccine doses or regimens was not something the study was powered to do.

Deletion took 4 bases off V and 2 bases off J, with a span of 12 bases between the germline ends. Sequences SGHTS (CDR1) and YDEGEE (CDR2) are obtained from the germline V gene. Inclusive of the bounding cysteine and phenylalanine, the CDR3 is 14 residues long. This entry keeps only the CDR3 DNA: 42 bases, framed from base 1. This clone occurred once. This receptor's antigen is unknown. Per-base quality was not reported, and no clone a single base away is much larger than it. The sample's treatment or condition label, decoded: around 19 received Ad26.COV2.S at low or high dose, single or two shots; about 5 received placebo; per-sample allocation not given. For vaccine and placebo recipients, repertoires were sequenced using samples collected on day 63 after the first injection. In Cohort 1b, 25 or so adults aged 18-55 years were enrolled at a single site in Boston, USA, between 29 July and 7 August 2020. As a vaccine, Ad26.COV2.S was a replication-incompetent adenovirus type 26 vector that expressed a prefusion-stabilized SARS-CoV-2 spike protein derived from the original Wuhan strain.

The immunoSEQ Assay was the method used to sequence TCRbeta CDR3 regions. After extraction, genomic DNA underwent amplification by bias-controlled multiplex PCR, followed by high-throughput sequencing. From the authors' description of their analysis: To quantify the absolute abundance of every unique TCRbeta CDR3 region, sequences were collapsed and filtered. T cell fraction was estimated by normalizing TCRbeta template counts to usable DNA, which was measured by amplifying reference genes present in all nucleated cells. Repertoire TCRs were annotated as SARS-CoV-2-specific by exact matching of V gene, CDR3 amino acid sequence and J gene to a known reactive TCR set. The reference SARS-CoV-2 TCR set was derived from MIRA and filtered for enrichment in COVID-19-positive ImmuneCODE repertoires, a step that removed public or cross-reactive TCRs. Using the MIRA antigens, annotated TCRs were further analysed by specific ORF or by position within an ORF. Depth was the summed frequency of annotated unique rearrangements, while breadth was defined as annotated unique rearrangements over total unique productive rearrangements. Group comparisons of TCR breadth used two-sided Wilcoxon rank-sum tests. TCRdb's version of the immuneACCESS table is confined to in-frame rearrangements and falls short of the full clone set. An unresolved V gene accounts for under half of the shortfall where checked; the remainder is of unknown origin. The DNA was the basis for D and trimming; V, J and clone size are from that table. Recorded for this sample are 300,000 to 350,000 clones; 86% of them occurred a single time. The top ten constitute about 10% of the sample.

The chain is made from TRBV5-8 and TRBJ2-5, with a weak D call of TRBD2 (7 bases match). The sequenced sample was peripheral blood, obtained in a trial of Ad26.COV2.S vaccine versus placebo. This TCR derives from a person between 18 and 65 years old who received the Ad26.COV2.S COVID-19 vaccine or a placebo. The CDR3 amino acid sequence is: CASSRGGGQETQYF. The nucleotides read TGTGCCAGCAGCCGAGGGGGGGGGCAAGAGACCCAGTACTTC.